This T cell receptor (beta chain) was retrieved from a study of OX40 agonist ivuxolimab in advanced cancers. V was pared by 2 bases and J by 0 bases, with 14 bases between. The CDR3 covers 16 residues. The V gene's germline CDR1 is GTSNPN and CDR2 SVGIG (reference sequence). Data came from immunoSEQ multiplex PCR; TCRdb stores just in-frame clones and leaves some out. This table has tens of thousands of clones, around 90% appearing once. Findings and caveats of the study: Clonal expansion in partial responders at 0.1-3.0 mg/kg ranked among the lowest.

This clone was picked up one time. As yet, its antigen is unknown. The clonotype was recovered from an adult with an advanced solid tumor such as melanoma, head and neck, liver or kidney cancer. Here the sequenced sample was CD4+ or CD8+ T cells sorted from blood, taken in a trial of the OX40 agonist ivuxolimab. The chain recombines TRBV30 with TRBJ1-3; D gene uncertain. The CDR3 loop reads CAWSTRVTYSGNTIYF. The CDR3 nucleotides are TGTGCCTGGAGTACTCGGGTAACTTACTCTGGAAACACCATATATTTT.